This T cell receptor (beta chain) was sequenced for a study of blood T cells in healthy people across ages. At the level of the study: About one barcoded beta molecule per two T cells was the capture yield of template switching.

A second PCR of 7 to 11 cycles used a sample-barcoded 5' primer and a J-beta primer mix. MiXCR, run by TCRdb on the 5' RACE reads, gives a single entry per CDR3 protein. In the table there are 1.5 million to 2 million distinct CDR3 sequences, around 42% of which are singletons. The germline V gene has CDR1 DFQATT and CDR2 SNEGSKA (reference sequence). The CDR3 is 14 amino acids. Remarks on this clonotype: At one end, the junction sequence differs from germline, possibly due to a read error.

Input material: blood. The receptor comes from a human donor in good health. The V gene is TRBV20-1, the J gene TRBJ2-5; no definite D call. The CDR3 spells CSANRLASQEAQYF. The CDR3 DNA sequence: TGCAGTGCTAACCGATTGGCGTCACAAGAGGCCCAGTACTTC.